The 7 T cell receptor beta chains below were found in one sample sequenced in a study of shared clonotypes between healthy human individuals. Profiling relied on immunoSEQ multiplex PCR, and the TCRdb table lists in-frame clones only, not all of them. This table has more than 500,000 clones, around 95% appearing once. CD45RO-negative cells were positively selected for CCR7, leaving out terminally differentiated effector memory CD45RA+ cells. The source material was naive CD8+ T cells sorted from blood. Every receptor here comes from a woman younger than 45 in good health.

About this clone: This sample includes further DNA sequences coding for the same CDR3. The chain couples TRBV9 to TRBJ2-7, with D perhaps assigned TRBD1 or TRBD2 (5 bases each). Germline V gene sequence: CDR1 SGDLS, CDR2 YYNGEE. V dropped 0 bases and J dropped 0 bases, with 7 bases sitting between them. The CDR3 is made up of 14 amino acids. CDR3 DNA: TGTGCCAGCAGCGTAGAGGGGAGCTCCTACGAGCAGTACTTC. Translating gives CASSVEGSSYEQYF.

This clone was found once. The rearrangement joins TRBV5-1 to TRBJ2-7, with TRBD1 as a possible D gene (5 bases). This CDR3 is 14 amino acids long. CDR1 and CDR2 (germline): SGHRS, YFSETQ. Trimming took off 8 bases at V and 6 bases at J, with 21 bases between the two ends. The CDR3 loop reads CASQTTEGLSEQYF. DNA for the CDR3: TGCGCCAGTCAGACGACAGAAGGTCTCTCCGAGCAGTACTTC.

J is TRBJ1-1 and V is TRBV27; no firm D call. This CDR3 comprises 12 residues. Germline V gives CDR1 MNHEY, CDR2 SMNVEV (reference sequence). Trimming took off 7 bases at V and 0 bases at J, with 6 bases between the two ends. The CDR3 loop reads CASIGVNTEAFF. CDR3 nucleotide sequence: TGTGCCAGCATCGGAGTGAACACTGAAGCTTTCTTT.

This chain links TRBV2 with TRBJ2-1; 12 nucleotides align to TRBD2. The CDR3 covers 17 residues. Looked up from germline, CDR1 is SNHLY and CDR2 is FYNNEI. Trimming removed 4 bases from V and 0 bases from J; junction bases left unmatched: 4. The CDR3 spells CASSGLAGDLSYNEQFF. CDR3 DNA: TGTGCCAGCAGTGGACTAGCGGGAGACCTCTCCTACAATGAGCAGTTCTTC.

The chain couples TRBV5-6 to TRBJ1-1; the D gene is possibly TRBD1 (5 bases). The CDR3 has 15 residues. With 4 bases removed from V and 3 bases from J, the gap between germline ends came to 16 bases. Germline V lookup: CDR1 SGHDT, CDR2 YYEEEE. The CDR3 DNA sequence: TGTGCCAGCAGCCCTCGAATTAGAGGGGACACTGAAGCTTTCTTT. Its protein product is CASSPRIRGDTEAFF.

V gene TRBV6-5 combines with J gene TRBJ1-2, with 9 positions matching TRBD1. This CDR3 has 15 residues. Germline CDR1 reads MNHEY; CDR2 reads SVGAGI. The ends lost 3 bases at V and 4 bases at J; junction bases unmatched: 6. The CDR3 reads CASSYAGTGFYGYTF. The CDR3 DNA follows: TGTGCCAGCAGTTATGCCGGGACAGGGTTCTATGGCTACACCTTC.

The chain has TRBV5-6 and TRBJ2-1; 10 bases fit TRBD2. The CDR3 spans 16 residues. Looked up from germline, CDR1 is SGHDT and CDR2 is YYEEEE. V shed 0 bases and J 5 bases; nucleotides not matched to a gene: 5. CDR3 in amino acids: CASSLAGLAANNEQFF. The CDR3 nucleotides read TGTGCCAGCAGCTTGGCCGGACTAGCGGCAAACAATGAGCAGTTCTTC.